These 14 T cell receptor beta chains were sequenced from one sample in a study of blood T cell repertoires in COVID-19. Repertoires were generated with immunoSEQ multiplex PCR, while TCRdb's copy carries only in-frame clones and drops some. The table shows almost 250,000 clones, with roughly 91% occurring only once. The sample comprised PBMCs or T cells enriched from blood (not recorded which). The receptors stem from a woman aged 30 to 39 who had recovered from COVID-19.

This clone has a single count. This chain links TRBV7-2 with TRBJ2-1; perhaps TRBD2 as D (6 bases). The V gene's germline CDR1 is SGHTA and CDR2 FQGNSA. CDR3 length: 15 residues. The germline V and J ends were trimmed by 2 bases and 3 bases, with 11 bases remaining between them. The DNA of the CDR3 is TGTGCCAGCAGCTTAACGCGGGGCTACTACAATGAGCAGTTCTTC. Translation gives CASSLTRGYYNEQFF.

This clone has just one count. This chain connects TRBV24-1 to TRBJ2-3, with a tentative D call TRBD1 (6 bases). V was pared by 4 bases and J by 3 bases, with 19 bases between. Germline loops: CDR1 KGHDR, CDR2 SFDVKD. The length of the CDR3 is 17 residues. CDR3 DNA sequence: TGTGCCACCAGTGACAATTCGGACAGCAGAGGGACAGATACGCAGTATTTT. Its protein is CATSDNSDSRGTDTQYF.

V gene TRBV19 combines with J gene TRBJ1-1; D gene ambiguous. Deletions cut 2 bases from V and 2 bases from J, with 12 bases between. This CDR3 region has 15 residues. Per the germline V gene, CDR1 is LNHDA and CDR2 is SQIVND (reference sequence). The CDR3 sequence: CASSIWGDLNTEAFF. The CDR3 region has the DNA TGTGCCAGTAGTATATGGGGAGATCTCAACACTGAAGCTTTCTTT.

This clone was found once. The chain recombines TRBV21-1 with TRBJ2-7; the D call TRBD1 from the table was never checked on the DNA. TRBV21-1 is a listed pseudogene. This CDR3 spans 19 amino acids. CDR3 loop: CASSRPAGGYNFSSYEQYF. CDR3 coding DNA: TGTGCCAGCAGCAGACCGGCAGGGGGTTATAACTTTAGCTCCTACGAGCAGTACTTC.

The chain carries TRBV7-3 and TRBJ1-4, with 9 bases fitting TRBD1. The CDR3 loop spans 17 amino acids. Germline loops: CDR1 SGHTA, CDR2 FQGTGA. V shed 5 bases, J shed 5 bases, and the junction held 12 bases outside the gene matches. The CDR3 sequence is CASSQKNRGRINEKLFF. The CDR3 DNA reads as TGTGCCAGCAGCCAGAAGAACAGGGGGCGCATCAATGAAAAACTGTTTTTT.

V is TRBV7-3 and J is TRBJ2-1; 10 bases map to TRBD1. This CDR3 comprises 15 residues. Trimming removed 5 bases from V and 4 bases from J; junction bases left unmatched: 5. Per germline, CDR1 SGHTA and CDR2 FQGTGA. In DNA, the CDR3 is TGTGCCAGCAGCCCCGGACAGGGGGGATACAATGAGCAGTTCTTC. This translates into CASSPGQGGYNEQFF. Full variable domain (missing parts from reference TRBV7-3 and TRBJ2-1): GAGVSQTPSNKVTEKGKYVELRCDPISGHTALYWYRQSLGQGPEFLIYFQGTGAADDSGLPNDRFFAVRPEGSVSTLKIQRTERGDSAVYLCASSPGQGGYNEQFFGPGTRLTVL.

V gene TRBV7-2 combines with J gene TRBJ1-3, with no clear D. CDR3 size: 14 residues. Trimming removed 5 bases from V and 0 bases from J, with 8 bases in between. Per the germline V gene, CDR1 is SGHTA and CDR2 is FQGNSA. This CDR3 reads CASSPWSSGNTIYF. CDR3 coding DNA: TGTGCCAGCAGCCCTTGGAGCTCTGGAAACACCATATATTTT.

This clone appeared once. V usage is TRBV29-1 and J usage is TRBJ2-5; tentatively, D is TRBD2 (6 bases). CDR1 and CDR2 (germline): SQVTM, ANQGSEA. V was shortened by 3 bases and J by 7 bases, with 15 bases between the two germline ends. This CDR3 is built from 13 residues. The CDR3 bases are TGCAGCGTTGAGGAACACCCCGGGGGGACCCAGTACTTC. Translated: CSVEEHPGGTQYF.

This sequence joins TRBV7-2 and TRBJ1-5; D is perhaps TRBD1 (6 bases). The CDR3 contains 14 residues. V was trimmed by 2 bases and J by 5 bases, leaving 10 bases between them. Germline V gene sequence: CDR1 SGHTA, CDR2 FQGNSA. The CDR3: CASSLRGGDQPQHF. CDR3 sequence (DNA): TGTGCCAGCAGCTTAAGGGGGGGGGATCAGCCCCAGCATTTT.

Here the CDR3 reads CASSVGAGQGRTDTQYF. In DNA, the CDR3 is TGTGCCAGCAGCGTAGGGGCGGGACAGGGGCGTACAGATACGCAGTATTTT. This chain connects TRBV9 to TRBJ2-3, with 10 bases matching TRBD1. CDR1 is SGDLS and CDR2 is YYNGEE in the germline V gene. This CDR3 spans 17 amino acids. Trimming removed 0 bases from V and 3 bases from J; junction bases left unmatched: 7.

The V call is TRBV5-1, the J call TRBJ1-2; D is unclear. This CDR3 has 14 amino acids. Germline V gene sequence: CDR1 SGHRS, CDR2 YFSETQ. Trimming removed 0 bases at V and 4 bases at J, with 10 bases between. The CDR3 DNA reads TGCGCCAGCAGCTTGGCCTCCGGGATCTATGGCTACACCTTC. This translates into CASSLASGIYGYTF.

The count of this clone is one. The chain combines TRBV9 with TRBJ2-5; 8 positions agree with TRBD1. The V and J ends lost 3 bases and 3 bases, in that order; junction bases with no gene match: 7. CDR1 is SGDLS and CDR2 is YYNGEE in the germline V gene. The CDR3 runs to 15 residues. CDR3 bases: TGTGCCAGCAGCGCAATTGGGACAGGAAAAGAGACCCAGTACTTC. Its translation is CASSAIGTGKETQYF.

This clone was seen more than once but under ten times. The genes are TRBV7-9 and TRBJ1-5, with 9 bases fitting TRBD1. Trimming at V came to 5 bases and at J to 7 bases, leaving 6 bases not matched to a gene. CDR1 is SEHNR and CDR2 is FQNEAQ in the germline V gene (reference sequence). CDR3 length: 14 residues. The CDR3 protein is CASSRTGVGQPQHF. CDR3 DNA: TGTGCCAGCAGCCGGACAGGGGTTGGACAGCCCCAGCATTTT.

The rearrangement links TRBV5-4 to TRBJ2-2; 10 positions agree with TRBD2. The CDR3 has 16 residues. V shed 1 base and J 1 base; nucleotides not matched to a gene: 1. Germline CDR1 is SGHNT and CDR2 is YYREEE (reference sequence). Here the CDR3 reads CASSLSSGRNTGELFF. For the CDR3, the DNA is TGTGCCAGCAGCTTGTCTAGCGGGAGGAACACCGGGGAGCTGTTTTTT. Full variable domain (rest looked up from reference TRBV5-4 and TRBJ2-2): ETGVTQSPTHLIKTRGQQVTLRCSSQSGHNTVSWYQQALGQGPQFIFQYYREEENGRGNFPPRFSGLQFPNYSSELNVNALELDDSALYLCASSLSSGRNTGELFFGEGSRLTVL.